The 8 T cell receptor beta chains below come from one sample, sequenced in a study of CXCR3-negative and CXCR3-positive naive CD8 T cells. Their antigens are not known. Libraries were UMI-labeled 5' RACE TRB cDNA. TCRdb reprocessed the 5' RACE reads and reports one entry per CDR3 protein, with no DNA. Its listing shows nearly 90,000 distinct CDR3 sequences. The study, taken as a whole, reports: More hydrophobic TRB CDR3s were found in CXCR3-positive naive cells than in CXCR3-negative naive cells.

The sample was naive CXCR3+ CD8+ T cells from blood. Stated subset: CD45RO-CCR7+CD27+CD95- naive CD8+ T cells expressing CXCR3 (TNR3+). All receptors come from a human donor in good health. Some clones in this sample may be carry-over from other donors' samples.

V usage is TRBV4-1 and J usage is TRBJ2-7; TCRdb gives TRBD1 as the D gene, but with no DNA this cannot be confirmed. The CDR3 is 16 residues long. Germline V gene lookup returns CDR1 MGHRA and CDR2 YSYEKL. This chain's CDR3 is CASSQVVGQGLREQYF.

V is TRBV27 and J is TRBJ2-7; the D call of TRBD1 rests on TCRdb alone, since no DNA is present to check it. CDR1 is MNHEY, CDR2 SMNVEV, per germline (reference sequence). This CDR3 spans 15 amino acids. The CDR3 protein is CASRVAGTGVYEQYF.

CDR3 sequence reads: CASSHQNFYEQYF. This chain joins TRBV7-9 and TRBJ2-7. CDR3 size: 13 residues. In germline, CDR1 is SEHNR, CDR2 FQNEAQ (reference sequence). Using reference TRBV7-9 and TRBJ2-7 for the parts outside the CDR3, the full variable domain is DTGVSQNPRHKITKRGQNVTFRCDPISEHNRLYWYRQTLGQGPEFLTYFQNEAQLEKSRLLSDRFSAERPKGSFSTLEIQRTEQGDSAMYLCASSHQNFYEQYFGPGTRLTVT.

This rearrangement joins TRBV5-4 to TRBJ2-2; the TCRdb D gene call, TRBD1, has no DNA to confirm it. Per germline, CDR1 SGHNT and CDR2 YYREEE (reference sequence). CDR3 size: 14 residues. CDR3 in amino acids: CASRGAGPTGELFF. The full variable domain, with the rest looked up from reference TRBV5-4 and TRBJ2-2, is ETGVTQSPTHLIKTRGQQVTLRCSSQSGHNTVSWYQQALGQGPQFIFQYYREEENGRGNFPPRFSGLQFPNYSSELNVNALELDDSALYLCASRGAGPTGELFFGEGSRLTVL.

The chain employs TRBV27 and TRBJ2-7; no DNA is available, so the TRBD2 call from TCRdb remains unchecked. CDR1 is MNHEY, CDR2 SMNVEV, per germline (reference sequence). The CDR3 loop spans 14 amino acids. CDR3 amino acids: CASNSGSWPYEQYF.

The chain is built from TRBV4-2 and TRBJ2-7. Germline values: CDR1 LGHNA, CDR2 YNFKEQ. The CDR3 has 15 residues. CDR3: CASSQGEGSSYEQYF.

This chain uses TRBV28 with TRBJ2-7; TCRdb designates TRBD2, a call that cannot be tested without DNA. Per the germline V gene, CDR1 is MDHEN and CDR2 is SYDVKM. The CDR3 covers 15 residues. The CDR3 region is CASTSQEAGAYEQYF.

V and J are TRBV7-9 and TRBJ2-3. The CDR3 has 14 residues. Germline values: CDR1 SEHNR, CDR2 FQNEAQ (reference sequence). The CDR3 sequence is CASSLAERGDTQYF.